The 2 T cell receptor beta chains below were found in one sample sequenced in a study of shared clonotypes between healthy human individuals. Clones were read by immunoSEQ multiplex PCR, and TCRdb kept only the in-frame ones, dropping some. The repertoire includes some 1,400,000 clones, around 97% of them detected once, and roughly 1.1% sits in the top ten. The sequenced material came from naive CD4+ T cells sorted from blood. Sample subset: CD45RA+ positively selected. The source of these receptors is a man aged 25 to 45 in good health.

In this sample, this clone turned up once. The rearrangement joins TRBV7-2 to TRBJ2-3, with D unresolved. Trimming removed 4 bases from V and 4 bases from J, with 18 bases in between. CDR1 is SGHTA, CDR2 FQGNSA, per germline. There are 16 residues in the CDR3. CDR3 bases: TGTGCCAGCAGCTCCTTGGACCCCACCCGGGCAGATACGCAGTATTTT. It yields the protein CASSSLDPTRADTQYF. The whole variable domain, remainder taken from reference TRBV7-2 and TRBJ2-3, is GAGVSQSPSNKVTEKGKDVELRCDPISGHTALYWYRQSLGQGLEFLIYFQGNSAPDKSGLPSDRFSAERTGGSVSTLTIQRTQQEDSAVYLCASSSLDPTRADTQYFGPGTRLTVL.

V is TRBV28 and J is TRBJ2-5; 15 nucleotides align to TRBD2. V shed 5 bases, J shed 5 bases, and the junction held 3 bases outside the gene matches. This CDR3 comprises 15 residues. The germline V gene has CDR1 MDHEN and CDR2 SYDVKM. The chain's CDR3 is CASSRTSGRAETQYF. CDR3 bases: TGTGCCAGCAGTCGGACTAGCGGGAGGGCGGAGACCCAGTACTTC.